What follows is one TCR beta chain and its context. The data were taken from a study of OX40 agonist ivuxolimab in advanced cancers. TCRdb keeps only in-frame clones here, not all; method: immunoSEQ multiplex PCR. The sample has 40,000 or so clones, approximately 90% seen once. The receptor was isolated from an adult with an advanced solid tumor such as melanoma, head and neck, liver or kidney cancer. The material was CD4+ or CD8+ T cells sorted from blood, obtained in a trial of the OX40 agonist ivuxolimab.

Written as DNA, the CDR3 is TGTGCCAGCAGCTTGGGACACCACTTAAACACTGAAGCTTTCTTT. Translated, it gives CASSLGHHLNTEAFF. This chain uses TRBV11-2 with TRBJ1-1; D possibly corresponds to TRBD1 (6 bases). V was trimmed by 3 bases and J by 2 bases, leaving 13 bases between them. There are 15 residues in the CDR3. The germline V gene has CDR1 SGHAT and CDR2 FQNNGV.